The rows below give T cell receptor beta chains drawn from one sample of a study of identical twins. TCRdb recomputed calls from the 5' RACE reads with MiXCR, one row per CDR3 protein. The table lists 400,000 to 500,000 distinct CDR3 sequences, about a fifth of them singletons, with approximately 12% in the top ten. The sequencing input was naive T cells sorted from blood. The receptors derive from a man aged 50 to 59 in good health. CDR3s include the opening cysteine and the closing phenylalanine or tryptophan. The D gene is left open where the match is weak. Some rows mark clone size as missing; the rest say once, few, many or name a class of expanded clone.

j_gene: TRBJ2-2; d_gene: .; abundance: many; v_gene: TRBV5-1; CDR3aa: CASSLLQANTGELFF; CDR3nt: TGCGCCAGCAGCTTGCTTCAAGCGAACACCGGGGAGCTGTTTTTT
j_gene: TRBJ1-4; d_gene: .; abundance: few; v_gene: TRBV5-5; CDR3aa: CASSPHPGTNEKLFF; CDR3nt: TGTGCCAGCAGCCCCCATCCCGGCACTAATGAAAAACTGTTTTTT
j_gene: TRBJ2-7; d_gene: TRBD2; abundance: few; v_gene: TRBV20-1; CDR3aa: CRIRGTTTYEQYF; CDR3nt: TGCAGGATCCGCGGGACTACAACCTACGAGCAGTACTTC
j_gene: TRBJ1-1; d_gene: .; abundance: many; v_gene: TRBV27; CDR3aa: CASGFTGRSTEAFF; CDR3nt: TGTGCCAGCGGCTTCACAGGGAGGTCGACTGAAGCTTTCTTT
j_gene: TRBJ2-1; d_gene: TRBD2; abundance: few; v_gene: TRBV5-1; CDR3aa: CASSLGLAEYNEQFF; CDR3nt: TGCGCCAGCAGCTTAGGACTAGCGGAATACAATGAGCAGTTCTTC
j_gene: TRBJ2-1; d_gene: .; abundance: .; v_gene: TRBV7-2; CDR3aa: CASSFLPSGGPRNEQFF; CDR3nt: TGTGCCAGCAGCTTTCTTCCTTCCGGGGGCCCCCGCAATGAGCAGTTCTTC
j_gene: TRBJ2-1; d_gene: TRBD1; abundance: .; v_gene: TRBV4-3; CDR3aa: CASSQVWGQNNEQFF; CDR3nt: TGCGCCAGCAGCCAAGTGTGGGGACAGAACAATGAGCAGTTCTTC
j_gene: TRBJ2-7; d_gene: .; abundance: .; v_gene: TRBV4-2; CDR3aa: CASSQGAGGDIIPYEQYF; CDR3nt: TGTGCCAGCAGCCAAGGTGCAGGCGGGGACATAATACCCTACGAGCAGTACTTC
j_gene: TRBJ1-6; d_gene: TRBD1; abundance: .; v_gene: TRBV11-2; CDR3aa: CASSLLTGGNSPLHF; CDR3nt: TGTGCCAGCAGCTTACTGACAGGGGGTAATTCACCCCTCCACTTT
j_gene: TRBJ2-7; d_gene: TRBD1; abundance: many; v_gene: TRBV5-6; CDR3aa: CASSLGTEGLNEQYF; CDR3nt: TGTGCCAGCAGCCTGGGGACAGAGGGGCTTAACGAGCAGTACTTC
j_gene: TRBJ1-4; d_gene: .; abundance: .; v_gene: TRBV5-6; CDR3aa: CASSSSKTGWTNEKLFF; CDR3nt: TGTGCCAGCAGCTCATCGAAAACAGGGTGGACTAATGAAAAACTGTTTTTT
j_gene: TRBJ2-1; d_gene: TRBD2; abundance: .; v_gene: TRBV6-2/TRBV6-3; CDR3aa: CASTPPSGLYNEQFF; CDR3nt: TGTGCCAGCACCCCTCCTAGCGGACTATACAATGAGCAGTTCTTC
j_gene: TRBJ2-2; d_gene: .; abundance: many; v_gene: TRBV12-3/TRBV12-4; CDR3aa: CASSPGGGRGELFF; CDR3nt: TGTGCCAGCAGCCCAGGGGGAGGACGCGGGGAGCTGTTTTTT
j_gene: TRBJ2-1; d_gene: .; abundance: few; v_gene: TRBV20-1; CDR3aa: CSARDPRVSYNEQFF; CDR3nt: TGCAGTGCTAGAGACCCAAGGGTCTCCTACAATGAGCAGTTCTTC
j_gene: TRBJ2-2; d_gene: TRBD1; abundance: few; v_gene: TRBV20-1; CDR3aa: CSATQGAWTGELFF; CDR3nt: TGCAGTGCCACACAGGGGGCGTGGACCGGGGAGCTGTTTTTT
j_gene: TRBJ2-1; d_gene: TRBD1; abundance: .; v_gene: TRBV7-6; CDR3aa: CASSLRDRSSDEQFF; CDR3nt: TGTGCCAGCAGCTTGCGGGACAGGTCTTCTGATGAGCAGTTCTTC
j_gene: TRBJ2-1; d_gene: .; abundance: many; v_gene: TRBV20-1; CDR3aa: CSASGVGEQFF; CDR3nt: TGCAGTGCTAGCGGAGTGGGTGAGCAGTTCTTC
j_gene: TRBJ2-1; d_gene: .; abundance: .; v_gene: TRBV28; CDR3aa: CASRTFNSYNEQFF; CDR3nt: TGTGCCAGCAGGACATTCAACTCCTACAATGAGCAGTTCTTC
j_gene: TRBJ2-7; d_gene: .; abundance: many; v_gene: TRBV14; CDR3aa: CASSQDEVGGSYEQYF; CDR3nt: TGTGCCAGCAGCCAAGATGAAGTCGGGGGATCCTACGAGCAGTACTTC
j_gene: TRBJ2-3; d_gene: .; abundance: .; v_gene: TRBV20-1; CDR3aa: CSAQSGERAPDTQYF; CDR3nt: TGCAGTGCCCAATCGGGCGAGCGGGCCCCAGATACGCAGTATTTT
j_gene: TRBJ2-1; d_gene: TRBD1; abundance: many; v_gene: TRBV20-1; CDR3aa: CSARDRDRGFNEQFF; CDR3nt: TGCAGTGCTAGAGACCGGGACAGGGGGTTCAATGAGCAGTTCTTC
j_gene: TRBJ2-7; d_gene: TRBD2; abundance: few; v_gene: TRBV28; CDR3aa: CASSYTRGMSYEQYF; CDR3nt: TGTGCCAGCAGTTATACGCGGGGGATGTCCTACGAGCAGTACTTC
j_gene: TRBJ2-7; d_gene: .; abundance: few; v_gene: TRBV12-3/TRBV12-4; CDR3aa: CASGVGLEYEQYF; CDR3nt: TGTGCCAGCGGGGTAGGCCTTGAATACGAGCAGTACTTC
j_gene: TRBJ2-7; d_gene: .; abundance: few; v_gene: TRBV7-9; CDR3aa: CASSSGVIRGADPEQYF; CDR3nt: TGTGCCAGCAGCTCAGGGGTAATCAGGGGCGCTGATCCCGAGCAGTACTTC
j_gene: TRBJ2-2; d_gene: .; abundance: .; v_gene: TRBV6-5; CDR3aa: CASSYNPGELFF; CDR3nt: TGTGCCAGCAGTTACAACCCCGGGGAGCTGTTTTTT
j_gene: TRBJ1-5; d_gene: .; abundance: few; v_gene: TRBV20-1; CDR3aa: CSARDETGLSNQPQHF; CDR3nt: TGCAGTGCTAGAGATGAGACAGGCCTTAGCAATCAGCCCCAGCATTTT
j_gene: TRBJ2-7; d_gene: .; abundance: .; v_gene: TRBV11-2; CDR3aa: CASSLRAAQGGYEQYF; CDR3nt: TGTGCCAGCAGCTTACGAGCCGCACAGGGAGGCTACGAGCAGTACTTC
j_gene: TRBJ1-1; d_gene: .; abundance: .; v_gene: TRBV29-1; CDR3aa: CSVGPGQGNTEAFF; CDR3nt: TGCAGCGTTGGCCCCGGGCAGGGGAACACTGAAGCTTTCTTT
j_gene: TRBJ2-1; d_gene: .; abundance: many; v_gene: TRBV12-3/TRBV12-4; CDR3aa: CASSLTPVREANEQFF; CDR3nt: TGTGCCAGCAGTTTGACCCCCGTCAGGGAAGCCAATGAGCAGTTCTTC
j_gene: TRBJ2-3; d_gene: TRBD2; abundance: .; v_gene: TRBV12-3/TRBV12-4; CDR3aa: CASRGLTSGRARNTDTQYF; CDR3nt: TGTGCCAGCAGGGGACTTACTAGCGGGAGGGCCCGAAACACAGATACGCAGTATTTT
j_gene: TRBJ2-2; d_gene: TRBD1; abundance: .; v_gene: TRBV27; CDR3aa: CASKPGTANTGELFF; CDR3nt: TGTGCCAGCAAGCCCGGGACAGCGAACACCGGGGAGCTGTTTTTT
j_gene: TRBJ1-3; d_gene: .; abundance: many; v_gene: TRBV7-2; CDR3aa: CASSFGAAGNTIYF; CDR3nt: TGTGCCAGCAGCTTCGGGGCGGCTGGAAACACCATATATTTT
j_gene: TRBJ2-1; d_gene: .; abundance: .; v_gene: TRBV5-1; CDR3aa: CASSIRDTYNEQFF; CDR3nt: TGCGCCAGCAGCATCCGGGACACATACAATGAGCAGTTCTTC
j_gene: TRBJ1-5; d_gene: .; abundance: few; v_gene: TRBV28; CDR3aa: CASRKANQPQHF; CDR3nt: TGTGCCAGCAGGAAGGCGAATCAGCCCCAGCATTTT
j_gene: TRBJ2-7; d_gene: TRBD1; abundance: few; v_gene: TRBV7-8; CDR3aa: CASSRTTGTAKTLFYEQYF; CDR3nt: TGTGCCAGCAGCCGTACGACCGGGACAGCAAAAACGCTATTCTACGAGCAGTACTTC
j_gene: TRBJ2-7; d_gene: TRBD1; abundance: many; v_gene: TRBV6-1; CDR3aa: CASRGQGLSYEQYF; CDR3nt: TGTGCCAGCAGGGGACAGGGTTTGTCCTACGAGCAGTACTTC
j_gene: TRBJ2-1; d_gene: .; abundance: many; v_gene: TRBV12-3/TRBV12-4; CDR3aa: CASSSHDLPGSSYNEQFF; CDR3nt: TGTGCCAGCAGTTCCCACGACTTACCGGGGAGCTCCTACAATGAGCAGTTCTTC
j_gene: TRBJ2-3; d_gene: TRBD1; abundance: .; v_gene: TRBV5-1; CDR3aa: CASSTGQGFTDTQYF; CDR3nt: TGCGCCAGCAGCACGGGACAGGGATTCACAGATACGCAGTATTTT
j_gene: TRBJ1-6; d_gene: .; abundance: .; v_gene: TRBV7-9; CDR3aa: CASSFGVRDSPLHF; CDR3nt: TGTGCCAGCAGCTTTGGGGTCCGGGATTCACCCCTCCACTTT
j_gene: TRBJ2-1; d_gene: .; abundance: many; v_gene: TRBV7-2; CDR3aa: CASSLDRNEQFF; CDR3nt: TGTGCCAGCAGCTTAGACCGAAATGAGCAGTTCTTC
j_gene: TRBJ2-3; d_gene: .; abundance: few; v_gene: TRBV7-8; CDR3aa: CASSLALGSKDTQYF; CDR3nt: TGTGCCAGCAGCTTAGCGCTGGGGTCGAAGGATACGCAGTATTTT
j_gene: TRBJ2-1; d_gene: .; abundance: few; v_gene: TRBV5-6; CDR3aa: CASSLGVGGPPYNEQFF; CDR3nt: TGTGCCAGCAGCTTGGGAGTGGGGGGCCCTCCCTACAATGAGCAGTTCTTC
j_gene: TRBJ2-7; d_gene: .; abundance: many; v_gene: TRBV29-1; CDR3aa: CSVIDTGETYEQYF; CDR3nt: TGCAGCGTAATTGATACGGGGGAGACCTACGAGCAGTACTTC
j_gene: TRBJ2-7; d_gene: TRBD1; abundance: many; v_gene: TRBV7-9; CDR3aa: CASSVSQGEQYF; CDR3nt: TGTGCCAGCAGCGTATCACAGGGGGAGCAGTACTTC
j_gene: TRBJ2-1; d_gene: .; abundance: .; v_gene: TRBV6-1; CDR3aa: CASIPSWGRSSYNEQFF; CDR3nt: TGTGCCAGCATCCCGAGTTGGGGAAGGAGTTCCTACAATGAGCAGTTCTTC
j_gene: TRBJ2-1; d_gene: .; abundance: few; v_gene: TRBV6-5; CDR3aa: CASSYSSLAGGSQFF; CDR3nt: TGTGCCAGCAGTTACTCGAGTTTGGCGGGCGGGTCGCAGTTCTTC
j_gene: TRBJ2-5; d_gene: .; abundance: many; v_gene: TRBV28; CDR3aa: CASNQIGTDEETQYF; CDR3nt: TGTGCCAGCAACCAGATCGGGACTGACGAAGAGACCCAGTACTTC
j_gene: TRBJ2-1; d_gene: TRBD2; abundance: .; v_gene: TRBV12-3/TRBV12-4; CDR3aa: CASILGGRSGSEQFF; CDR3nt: TGTGCCAGCATCTTGGGCGGGAGATCGGGAAGTGAGCAGTTCTTC
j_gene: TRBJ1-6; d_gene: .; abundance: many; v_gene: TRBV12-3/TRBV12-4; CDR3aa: CASSRDKSAPLHF; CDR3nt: TGTGCCAGCAGCCGGGACAAATCGGCACCCCTCCACTTT
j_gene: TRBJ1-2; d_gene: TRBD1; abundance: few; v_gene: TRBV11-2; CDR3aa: CASSLASGGDYGYTF; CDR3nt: TGTGCCAGCAGCTTAGCGTCAGGGGGGGACTATGGCTACACCTTC
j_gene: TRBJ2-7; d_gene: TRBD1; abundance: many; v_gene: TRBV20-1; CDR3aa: CSARASGQGGVYEQYF; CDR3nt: TGCAGTGCTAGAGCCTCTGGACAGGGTGGGGTGTACGAGCAGTACTTC
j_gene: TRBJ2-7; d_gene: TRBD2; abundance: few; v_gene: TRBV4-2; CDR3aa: CASSQGGGRGLGYEQYF; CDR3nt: TGTGCCAGCAGCCAAGGAGGCGGGAGGGGCCTAGGCTACGAGCAGTACTTC
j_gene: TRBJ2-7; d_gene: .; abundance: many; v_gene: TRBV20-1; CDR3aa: CSARVSQPRSEQYF; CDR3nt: TGCAGTGCTAGAGTTTCCCAGCCTAGAAGCGAGCAGTACTTC
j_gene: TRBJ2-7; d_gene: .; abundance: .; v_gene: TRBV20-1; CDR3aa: CSARVGGFWDLEQYF; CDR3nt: TGCAGTGCTAGAGTTGGAGGATTTTGGGATCTCGAGCAGTACTTC
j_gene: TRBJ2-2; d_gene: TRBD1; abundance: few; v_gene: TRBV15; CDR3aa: CATSREGQGVTGELFF; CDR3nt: TGTGCCACCAGCAGAGAGGGACAGGGGGTTACCGGGGAGCTGTTTTTT
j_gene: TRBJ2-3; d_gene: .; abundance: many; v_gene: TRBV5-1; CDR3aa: CASSLISGATRPQYF; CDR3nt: TGCGCCAGCAGCTTGATATCGGGGGCAACCCGTCCGCAGTATTTT
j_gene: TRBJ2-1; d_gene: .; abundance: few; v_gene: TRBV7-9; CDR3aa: CASSQLGRAHEQFF; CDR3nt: TGTGCCAGCAGCCAGCTAGGCAGGGCCCATGAGCAGTTCTTC
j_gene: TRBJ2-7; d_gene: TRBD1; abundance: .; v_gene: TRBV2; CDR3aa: CASSELGTVSYEQYF; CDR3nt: TGTGCCAGCAGTGAGCTCGGGACAGTCTCCTACGAGCAGTACTTC
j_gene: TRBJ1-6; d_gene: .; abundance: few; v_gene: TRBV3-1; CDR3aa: CASSQGPRGNSPLHF; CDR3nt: TGTGCCAGCAGCCAAGGTCCCAGGGGAAATTCACCCCTCCACTTT
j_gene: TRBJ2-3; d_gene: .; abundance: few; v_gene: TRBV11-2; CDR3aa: CASSWGFGESTDTQYF; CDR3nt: TGTGCCAGCAGCTGGGGCTTCGGGGAAAGCACAGATACGCAGTATTTT